These 15 T cell receptor beta chains came from one sample sequenced in a study of vaccination and CD4 T cells after COVID-19 (dated by TCRdb to 2022 to 2024). No antigens are known for them. What the treatment or condition label conveys for this sample: approximately 9-day PBMC culture with coronavirus spike peptide pools or control peptides (ViraFEST assay). Library preparation was by PCR. TCRdb names Illumina iSeq 100 as the instrument used. DNA from cultured CD4+ T cells was subjected to TCR sequencing with the Oncomine TCR Beta short-read assay at the Johns Hopkins FTIC core. TCRdb reanalyzed the raw reads on its own, using fastp at Q25 for trimming and MiXCR for clone calling, and kept in-frame beta chains. When rows share a CDR3 protein, they turn into one entry using the most common DNA and genes. For this sample there are more than 15,000 distinct CDR3 sequences; approximately 29% appear just once. The top ten clonotypes cover about a sixth of the sample.

The sample taken for sequencing was cultured CD4+ T cells from blood. The receptor source for this set is a human donor with COVID-19.

This clonotype was picked up a small number of times. The chain links TRBV7-3 to TRBJ1-1, with a tentative D call TRBD1 (5 bases). The germline V gene has CDR1 SGHTA and CDR2 FQGTGA. CDR3 length equals 14 residues. V gave up 5 bases and J gave up 4 bases, with 14 bases separating them. The CDR3 DNA follows: TGTGCCAGCAGCATCGCAGGGTTGGGCACTGAAGCTTTCTTT. Protein: CASSIAGLGTEAFF.

This chain uses TRBV20-1 with TRBJ2-5; 8 positions agree with TRBD1. V trimming: 3 bases; J trimming: 0 bases; junction bases outside the gene matches: 3. The length of the CDR3 is 14 residues. Germline assignment: CDR1 DFQATT and CDR2 SNEGSKA (reference sequence). This CDR3 reads CSASQGQDQETQYF. CDR3 coding DNA: TGCAGTGCTAGCCAGGGACAGGACCAAGAGACCCAGTACTTC.

The chain combines TRBV25-1 with TRBJ2-7; no clear D gene. V was cut by 3 bases and J by 9 bases, with 21 bases left in between. CDR1 is MGHDK and CDR2 is SYGVNS in the germline V gene. This CDR3 is built from 15 residues. The CDR3 DNA is TGTGCCAGCAGTGATAGAGGAAAAGGGCCCTGGGGGCAGTACTTC. It specifies CASSDRGKGPWGQYF.

The chain is built from TRBV28 and TRBJ2-6; 9 nucleotides match TRBD1. Germline V CDR1 and CDR2: MDHEN, SYDVKM. CDR3 size: 16 residues. V trimming: 6 bases; J trimming: 2 bases; junction bases outside the gene matches: 5. The CDR3 loop reads CASRITGGAGANVLTF. In nucleotides, the CDR3 is TGTGCCAGCAGGATCACAGGGGGCGCTGGGGCCAACGTCCTGACTTTC.

The chain couples TRBV6-2 or TRBV6-3 to TRBJ1-6; D gene ambiguous. The V gene lost 7 bases and the J gene lost 3 bases, with 13 bases spanning the gap. This CDR3 region has 15 residues. From germline, CDR1 is MNHEY and CDR2 SVGEGT. The CDR3 is CASTDRAFYNSPLHF. The CDR3 DNA reads TGTGCCAGCACCGACCGGGCGTTCTATAATTCACCCCTCCACTTT.

J is TRBJ2-1 and V is TRBV20-1; a possible D gene is TRBD1 (5 bases). Germline CDR1 DFQATT, CDR2 SNEGSKA (reference sequence). Trimming cost V 0 bases and J 0 bases, with 12 bases left between them. The CDR3 loop spans 16 amino acids. In DNA, the CDR3 is TGCAGTGCTAGAGACGACAGCACGAGCTCCTACAATGAGCAGTTCTTC. It codes for CSARDDSTSSYNEQFF.

The rearrangement uses TRBV6-1 and TRBJ2-5, with D possibly being TRBD2 (6 bases). CDR3 size: 14 residues. CDR1 MNHNS and CDR2 SASEGT come from the germline V gene. V gave up 8 bases and J gave up 1 base, with 14 bases separating them. CDR3 region: CASVTGGIQETQYF. CDR3 DNA: TGTGCCAGCGTAACTGGGGGGATCCAAGAGACCCAGTACTTC.

This clonotype has a handful of counts. CDR3 loop: CASSPGSSYNSPLHF. CDR3 coding DNA: TGTGCCAGTAGCCCGGGCAGCTCCTATAATTCACCCCTCCACTTT. The V call is TRBV19, the J call TRBJ1-6, with D unresolved. Germline values: CDR1 LNHDA, CDR2 SQIVND (reference sequence). V was trimmed by 6 bases and J by 0 bases, leaving 9 bases between them. The length of the CDR3 is 15 residues.

The chain combines TRBV7-2 with TRBJ2-3; 8 nucleotides align to TRBD2. This CDR3 has 16 amino acids. Per germline, CDR1 SGHTA and CDR2 FQGNSA. V trimming: 3 bases; J trimming: 2 bases; junction bases outside the gene matches: 7. The CDR3 bases are TGTGCCAGCAGCTTTTCCTCTAGCGGGCCCACAGATACGCAGTATTTT. Its translation: CASSFSSSGPTDTQYF. Full variable domain (rest looked up from reference TRBV7-2 and TRBJ2-3): GAGVSQSPSNKVTEKGKDVELRCDPISGHTALYWYRQSLGQGLEFLIYFQGNSAPDKSGLPSDRFSAERTGGSVSTLTIQRTQQEDSAVYLCASSFSSSGPTDTQYFGPGTRLTVL.

J is TRBJ1-2 and V is TRBV2; D remains unclear. Trimming took off 4 bases at V and 6 bases at J, with 9 bases between the two ends. This CDR3 contains 12 residues. CDR1 is SNHLY and CDR2 is FYNNEI in the germline V gene. CDR3 nucleotide sequence: TGTGCCAGCAGTGTACTTGGGGATGGCTACACCTTC. It translates to CASSVLGDGYTF.

Only a few counts were recorded for this clonotype. J is TRBJ2-5 and V is TRBV21-1. TRBV21-1 is a documented pseudogene. The CDR3 length is 14 residues. The DNA for the CDR3 is TGTGCCAGCAGCCGACCGGCTATCCAAGAGACCCAGTACTTC. Encoded protein: CASSRPAIQETQYF.

In this sample, this clonotype turned up a few times. The chain uses TRBV12-3 or TRBV12-4 and TRBJ1-2, with no clear D. Trimming removed 0 bases from V and 4 bases from J, with 9 bases in between. The CDR3 runs 14 residues. CDR3 amino acids: CASSLAGNSYGYTF. The CDR3 nucleotides read TGTGCCAGCAGTTTAGCAGGCAACAGCTATGGCTACACCTTC.

This clonotype came up a few times. This chain joins TRBV2 and TRBJ1-6; no clear D gene. Trimming pared 4 bases from V and 6 bases from J, leaving 4 bases between. CDR3 length: 12 amino acids. Germline loops: CDR1 SNHLY, CDR2 FYNNEI. Here the CDR3 reads CASSVGNSPLHF. As DNA, the CDR3 is TGTGCCAGCAGTGTTGGTAATTCACCCCTCCACTTT.

This clonotype came up a few times. This rearrangement joins TRBV28 to TRBJ2-3, with TRBD2 matching over 9 bases. The CDR3 extends over 15 amino acids. Germline assignment: CDR1 MDHEN and CDR2 SYDVKM. The trim removed 2 bases at V and 4 bases at J, leaving 4 bases unmatched. The CDR3 loop reads CASSLTAGGADTQYF. The DNA for the CDR3 is TGTGCCAGCAGTTTAACGGCGGGGGGGGCAGATACGCAGTATTTT. Drawing the rest from reference TRBV28 and TRBJ2-3, the complete variable domain is DVKVTQSSRYLVKRTGEKVFLECVQDMDHENMFWYRQDPGLGLRLIYFSYDVKMKEKGDIPEGYSVSREKKERFSLILESASTNQTSMYLCASSLTAGGADTQYFGPGTRLTVL.

The CDR3 here is CASSGGTGTGETQYF. In DNA, the CDR3 is TGCGCCAGCAGCGGGGGGACAGGTACAGGGGAGACCCAGTACTTC. The chain uses TRBV5-1 and TRBJ2-5; 8 nucleotides align to TRBD1. Germline CDR1 reads SGHRS; CDR2 reads YFSETQ. V was pared by 4 bases and J by 5 bases, with 10 bases of the junction left unmatched. The CDR3 consists of 15 residues.